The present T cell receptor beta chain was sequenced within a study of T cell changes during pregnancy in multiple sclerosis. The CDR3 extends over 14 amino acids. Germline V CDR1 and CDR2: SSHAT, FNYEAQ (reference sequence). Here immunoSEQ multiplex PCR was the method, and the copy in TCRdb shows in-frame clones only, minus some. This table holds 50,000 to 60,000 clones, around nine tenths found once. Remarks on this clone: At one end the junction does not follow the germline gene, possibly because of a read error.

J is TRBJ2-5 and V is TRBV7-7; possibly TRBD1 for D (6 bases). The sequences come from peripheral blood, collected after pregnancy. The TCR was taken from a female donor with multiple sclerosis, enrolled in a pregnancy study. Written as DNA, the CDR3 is TGTGCTAGCAGCTATTCGACAGGCGGGGAGACCCAGTACTTC. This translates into CASSYSTGGETQYF.